The source of this TCR beta chain is a study of OX40 agonist ivuxolimab in advanced cancers. Regarding the study in general: Ivuxolimab was a fully human IgG2 agonistic monoclonal antibody targeting the costimulatory receptor OX40 (CD134). Intravenous ivuxolimab was administered to patients every 2 weeks at six dose levels: 0.01, 0.1, 0.3, 1.5, 3 and 10 mg/kg. Of the roughly 54 dose-escalation patients, hepatocellular carcinoma was present in about 20, melanoma in roughly 15, renal cell carcinoma in 9 and head and neck cancer in 9. In the dose-escalation cohort, 82.7% of patients were male, and the mean age was approximately 60 years, with a range of 23 to 79. Patients were allowed to have had prior anti-PD-1, anti-PD-L1 or anti-CTLA-4 therapy, and 40% of the dose-escalation patients had previously received checkpoint inhibitors. Partial responses occurred in three dose-escalation patients, of whom one had hepatocellular carcinoma and two had cutaneous melanoma. The point of sequencing TCRbeta in the periphery was to test whether ivuxolimab changed TCR sequence diversity and drove clonal T-cell expansion. The paper covers the monotherapy dose-escalation part of the phase I ivuxolimab trial, which included N ≈ 50 patients. What the research found in general, with its limitations: The antigen specificity of the peripheral T cells that underwent clonal expansion was not determined. Low levels of normalized T-cell clonal expansion were also seen in some nonresponding patients. At doses of 0.1 to 3.0 mg/kg, clonal expansion of both CD4+ and CD8+ T cells in blood was seen between baseline and week 6. In the 0.1-3.0 mg/kg groups, partial responders had among the lowest normalized peripheral clonal expansion, particularly in CD8+ T cells. After ivuxolimab, expanded clones were on average more numerous among CD8+ T cells than among CD4+ T cells.

With regard to this clone: There is no known antigen for this receptor. The input lacks base qualities; no much larger clone sits a single base away.

V is reduced by 4 bases and J by 2 bases, leaving a spacing of 10 bases between them. The CDR3 covers 14 residues, taking in both the cysteine and the phenylalanine. Only CDR3 DNA remains: 42 bases, in frame from the first base. Per the germline V gene, KGHSH is the CDR1 and LQKENI is the CDR2. Patients with a history of autoimmune disease or receiving systemic immunosuppression were excluded from the trial. Peripheral blood for TCR sequencing was drawn from every dose cohort at baseline, at cycle 4 day 1 and at cycle 7 day 1. The samples were drawn from a first-in-human, open-label, multicenter phase I dose-escalation trial of ivuxolimab. Adults with locally advanced or metastatic melanoma, renal cell, hepatocellular, or head and neck squamous cell carcinoma were enrolled in the trial. CD4+ and CD8+ T cells were sorted separately from peripheral blood before TCR sequencing. For sequencing of the TCRbeta CDR3 region, genomic DNA was extracted from the sorted cells. TCRbeta CDR3 regions were sequenced using the immunoSEQ Assay. TCRdb mirrors the immuneACCESS table, restricted to in-frame sequences. Some clones are absent from its copies; in checked studies, under half trace to an unresolved V gene, and the reason for the others is unknown. Present in this sample are 65,000 to 100,000 clones, around 90% of which were seen just once. The top ten clones comprise around 6.9% of the sample.

The source is an adult with an advanced solid tumor such as melanoma, head and neck, liver or kidney cancer. Recombination joined TRBV18 with TRBJ2-3, with a tentative D gene TRBD1 over 5 matching bases. This specimen was CD4+ or CD8+ T cells sorted from blood, taken in a trial of the OX40 agonist ivuxolimab. The nucleotide sequence reads as follows: TGTGCCAGCTCACGAACGGACAACACAGATACGCAGTATTTT. It translates as CASSRTDNTDTQYF.